Included here is one T cell receptor (beta chain) sequence, with context. The entry originates in a study of blood T cell repertoires in COVID-19. Overall study context: There were acute and convalescent COVID-19 samples, and they came from the United States, Italy and Spain. Sample material is recorded as cDNA or gDNA derived from T cells, B-cell-depleted T cells, or PBMCs.

Under the authors' procedure: Reference gene primer amplification yielded estimated nucleated cell counts. Assay used: immunoSEQ multiplex PCR; TCRdb lists only in-frame clones, some missing. V and J calls and clone size follow that table, whereas D and trimming were derived from the DNA. Of a few hundred thousand clones listed, around 86% are singletons. Source material: peripheral blood. This TCR was recovered from a man between 18 and 35 years old with active or convalescent COVID-19.

The CDR3 sequence: CASTISGLGDTQYF. CDR3 DNA sequence: TGTGCCAGCACCATCTCCGGGTTGGGAGATACGCAGTATTTT. This chain uses TRBV28 with TRBJ2-3; D remains ambiguous. The CDR3 has 14 amino acids. The ends were cut back, 7 bases at V and 5 bases at J, with 16 bases in the middle. Germline V lookup: CDR1 MDHEN, CDR2 SYDVKM.